This entry concerns a single T cell receptor (beta chain). What it recognizes is unknown. This specimen comes from a study of OX40 agonist ivuxolimab in advanced cancers. Broader study findings: Some nonresponders also had low normalized T-cell clonal expansion. On average, a greater number of expanded clones characterised CD8+ T cells relative to CD4+.

Blood specimens came from baseline, cycle 4 day 1, and cycle 7 day 1. Sequencing used immunoSEQ multiplex PCR; TCRdb keeps in-frame clones, though not all of them. Counted here are around 70,000 clones, around 87% occurring once; the ten biggest clones make up around 2%. This TCR was sampled from an adult with an advanced solid tumor such as melanoma, head and neck, liver or kidney cancer. The sequences come from CD4+ or CD8+ T cells sorted from blood, collected in a trial of the OX40 agonist ivuxolimab.

As DNA, the CDR3 is TGCGCCAGCAGCGAGGGACCGCCCTACGAGCAGTACTTC. Residues: CASSEGPPYEQYF. The chain uses TRBV5-1 and TRBJ2-7; D might be TRBD1 or TRBD2, each matching 5 bases. CDR3 length equals 13 residues. The germline V gene encodes CDR1 SGHRS and CDR2 YFSETQ. The V end was cut by 4 bases, the J end by 2 bases, with 10 bases between.